This TCR beta chain was identified in a study of T-cell reconstitution after alpha-beta-depleted transplantation in children. This clonotype has a handful of counts. Germline trimming cut 8 bases from V and 0 bases from J; bases unmatched to any gene: 6. This CDR3 contains 17 residues. Preparation of the TCRbeta library used unique molecular identifiers. MiXCR, run by TCRdb on the PCR reads, gives a single entry per CDR3 protein. The data contain around 96,000 distinct CDR3 sequences, 12% of them singletons. Sequences were derived from PBMCs from the stem cell graft donor, sampled from the stem cell graft. The source is a human donor who donated a stem cell graft to a child with inherited bone marrow failure. The chain combines TRBV12-3 or TRBV12-4 with TRBJ2-1; 14 nucleotides line up with TRBD2. As DNA, the CDR3 is TGTGCCAGCCATCCGGGACTAGCGGGGGACTCCTACAATGAGCAGTTCTTC. Translating it yields CASHPGLAGDSYNEQFF.